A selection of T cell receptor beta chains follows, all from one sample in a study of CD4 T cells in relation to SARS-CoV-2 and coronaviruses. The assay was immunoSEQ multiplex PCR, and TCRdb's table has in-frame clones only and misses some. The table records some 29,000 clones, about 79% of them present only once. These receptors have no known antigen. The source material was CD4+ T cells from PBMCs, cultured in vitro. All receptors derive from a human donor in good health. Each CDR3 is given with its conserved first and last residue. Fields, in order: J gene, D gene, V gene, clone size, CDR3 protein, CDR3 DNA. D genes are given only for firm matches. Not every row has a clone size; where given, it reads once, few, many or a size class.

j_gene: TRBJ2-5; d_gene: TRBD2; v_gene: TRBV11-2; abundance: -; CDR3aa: CASSLVGREQETQYF; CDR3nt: TGTGCCAGCAGCTTAGTTGGGAGGGAACAAGAGACCCAGTACTTC
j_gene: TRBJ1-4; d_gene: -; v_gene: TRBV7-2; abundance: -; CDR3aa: CASSLGTGNEKLFF; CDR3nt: TGTGCCAGCAGCTTGGGGACTGGTAATGAAAAACTGTTTTTT
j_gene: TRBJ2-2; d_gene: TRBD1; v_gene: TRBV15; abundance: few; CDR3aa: CATSRDGTGTGELFF; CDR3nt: TGTGCCACCAGCAGAGATGGGACAGGGACCGGGGAGCTGTTTTTT
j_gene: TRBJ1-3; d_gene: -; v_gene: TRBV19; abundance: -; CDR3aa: CASGPSLSGNTIYF; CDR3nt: TGTGCCTCGGGACCTTCTCTCTCTGGAAACACCATATATTTT
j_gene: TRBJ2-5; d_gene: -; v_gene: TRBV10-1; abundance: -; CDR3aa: CASSESGGEKETQYF; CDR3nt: TGCGCCAGCAGTGAGTCGGGGGGAGAAAAAGAGACCCAGTACTTC
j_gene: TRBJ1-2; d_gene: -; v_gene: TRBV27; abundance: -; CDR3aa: CASSLDGGVYGYTF; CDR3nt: TGTGCCAGCAGCCTGGACGGGGGGGTTTATGGCTACACCTTC
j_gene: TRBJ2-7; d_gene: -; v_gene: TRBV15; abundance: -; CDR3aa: CATSRDLGYEQYF; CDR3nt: TGTGCCACCAGCAGAGATCTAGGCTACGAGCAGTACTTC
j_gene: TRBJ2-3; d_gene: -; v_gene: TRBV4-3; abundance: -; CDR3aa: CASSPEGQGEGLYF; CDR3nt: TGCGCCAGCAGCCCCGAGGGGCAGGGGGAGGGATTGTATTTT
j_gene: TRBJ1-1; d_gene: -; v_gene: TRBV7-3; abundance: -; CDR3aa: CASSLEGTSTEAFF; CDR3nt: TGTGCCAGCAGCTTAGAAGGGACGAGCACTGAAGCTTTCTTT
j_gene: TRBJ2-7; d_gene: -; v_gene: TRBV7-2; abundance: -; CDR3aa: CASSSKGGSSYEQYF; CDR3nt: TGTGCCAGCAGCTCCAAGGGGGGGAGCTCCTACGAGCAGTACTTC
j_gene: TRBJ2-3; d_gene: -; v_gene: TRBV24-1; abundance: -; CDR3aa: CATAGATDTQYF; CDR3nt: TGTGCCACCGCGGGGGCAACAGATACGCAGTATTTT
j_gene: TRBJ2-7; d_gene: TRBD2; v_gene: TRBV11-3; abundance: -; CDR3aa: CASSAGLAPYEQYF; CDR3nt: TGTGCCAGCAGCGCGGGACTAGCGCCCTACGAGCAGTACTTC
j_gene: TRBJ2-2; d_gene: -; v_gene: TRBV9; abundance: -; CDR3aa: CASSVAPSRELFF; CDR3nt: TGTGCCAGCAGCGTAGCCCCCAGCCGGGAGCTGTTTTTT
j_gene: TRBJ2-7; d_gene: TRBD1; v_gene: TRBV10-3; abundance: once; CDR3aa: CAISESGTGVGEQYF; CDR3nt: TGTGCCATCAGTGAGTCCGGGACAGGGGTCGGGGAGCAGTACTTC
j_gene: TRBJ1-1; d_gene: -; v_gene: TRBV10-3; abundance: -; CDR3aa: CAISEGGAGTEAFF; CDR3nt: TGTGCCATCAGTGAGGGTGGGGCGGGGACTGAAGCTTTCTTT
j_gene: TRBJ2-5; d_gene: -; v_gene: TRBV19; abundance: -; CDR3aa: CASSPGPSWETQYF; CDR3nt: TGTGCCAGTAGTCCGGGGCCTTCCTGGGAGACCCAGTACTTC
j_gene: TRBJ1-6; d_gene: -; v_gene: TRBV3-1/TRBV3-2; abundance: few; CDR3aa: CASSQGNTLHF; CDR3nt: TGTGCCAGCAGCCAAGGTAACACCCTCCACTTT
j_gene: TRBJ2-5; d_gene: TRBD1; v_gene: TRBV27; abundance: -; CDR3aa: CASSFDRVGTQYF; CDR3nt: TGTGCCAGCAGCTTCGACAGGGTGGGAACCCAGTACTTC
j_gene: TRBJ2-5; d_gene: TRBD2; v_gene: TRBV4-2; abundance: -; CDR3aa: CASSQGVAGSEETQYF; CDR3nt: TGTGCCAGCAGCCAAGGGGTAGCGGGTTCGGAAGAGACCCAGTACTTC
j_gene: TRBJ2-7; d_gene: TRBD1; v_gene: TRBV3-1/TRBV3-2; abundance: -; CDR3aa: CASSGDRGFYEQYF; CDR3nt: TGTGCCAGCAGCGGGGACAGGGGGTTCTACGAGCAGTACTTC
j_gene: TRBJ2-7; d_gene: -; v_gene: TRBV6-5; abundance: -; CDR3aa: CASKKEKRGSEQYF; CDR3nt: TGTGCCAGCAAAAAGGAAAAAAGGGGTTCCGAGCAGTACTTC
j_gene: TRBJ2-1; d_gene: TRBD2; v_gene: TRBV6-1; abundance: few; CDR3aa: CASSDQSGGLYEQFF; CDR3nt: TGTGCCAGCAGTGATCAGAGCGGGGGGTTATATGAGCAGTTCTTC
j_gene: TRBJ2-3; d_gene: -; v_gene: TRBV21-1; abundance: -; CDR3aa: CASKWGRKLTDTQYF; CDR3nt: TGTGCCAGCAAGTGGGGTCGGAAACTCACAGATACGCAGTATTTT
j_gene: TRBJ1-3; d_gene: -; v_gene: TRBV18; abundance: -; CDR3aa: CASSPPRVSSGNTIYF; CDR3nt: TGTGCCAGCTCACCACCGCGGGTGAGCTCTGGAAACACCATATATTTT
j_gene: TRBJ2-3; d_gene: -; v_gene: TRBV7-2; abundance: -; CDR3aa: CASSGRDSPSTDTQYF; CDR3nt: TGTGCCAGCAGCGGGCGGGACTCCCCGAGCACAGATACGCAGTATTTT
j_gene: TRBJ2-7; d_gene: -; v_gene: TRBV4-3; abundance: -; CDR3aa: CASSQEAQDIYEQYF; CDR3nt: TGCGCCAGCAGCCAAGAGGCCCAGGACATTTACGAGCAGTACTTC
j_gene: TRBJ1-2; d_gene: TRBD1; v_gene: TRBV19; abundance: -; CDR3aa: CASREQGGKNYGYTF; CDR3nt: TGTGCCAGTAGGGAACAGGGGGGGAAAAACTATGGCTACACCTTC
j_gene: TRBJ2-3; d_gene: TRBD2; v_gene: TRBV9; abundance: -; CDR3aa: CASTSTSGSWDTQYF; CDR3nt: TGTGCCAGCACCTCGACTAGCGGTTCTTGGGATACGCAGTATTTT
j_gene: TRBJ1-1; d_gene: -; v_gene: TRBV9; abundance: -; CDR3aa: CASSVGGPSGLGTEAFF; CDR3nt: TGTGCCAGCAGCGTAGGGGGACCCTCGGGGCTGGGCACTGAAGCTTTCTTT
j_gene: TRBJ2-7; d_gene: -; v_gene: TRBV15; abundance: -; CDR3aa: CATSSVKLEQYF; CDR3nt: TGTGCCACCAGCAGCGTGAAATTGGAGCAGTACTTC
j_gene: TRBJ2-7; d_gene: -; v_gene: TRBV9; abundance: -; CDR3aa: CASSVEPAPSYEQYF; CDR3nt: TGTGCCAGCAGCGTAGAACCAGCGCCCTCCTACGAGCAGTACTTC
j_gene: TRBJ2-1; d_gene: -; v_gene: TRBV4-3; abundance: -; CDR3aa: CASSQGRRNEQFF; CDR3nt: TGCGCCAGCAGCCAAGGTCGTCGCAATGAGCAGTTCTTC
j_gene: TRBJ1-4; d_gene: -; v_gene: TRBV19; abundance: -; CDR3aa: CASSIIGHLNEKLFF; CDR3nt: TGTGCCAGTAGTATCATCGGACATCTTAACGAAAAACTGTTTTTT
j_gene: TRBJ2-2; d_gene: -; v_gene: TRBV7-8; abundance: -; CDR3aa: CASSLAGLPNTGELFF; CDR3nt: TGTGCCAGCAGCTTGGCGGGCCTGCCCAACACCGGGGAGCTGTTTTTT
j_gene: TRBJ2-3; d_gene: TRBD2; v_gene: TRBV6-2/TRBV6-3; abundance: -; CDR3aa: CASSYSSGSPDTQYF; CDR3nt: TGTGCCAGCAGTTACTCTAGCGGGAGTCCGGATACGCAGTATTTT
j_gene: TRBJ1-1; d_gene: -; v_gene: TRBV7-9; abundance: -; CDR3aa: CASRRDRTTPNTEAFF; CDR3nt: TGTGCCAGCAGGCGAGACAGAACAACCCCGAACACTGAAGCTTTCTTT
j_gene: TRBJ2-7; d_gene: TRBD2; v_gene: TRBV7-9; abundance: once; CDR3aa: CASSLTSGVPEQYF; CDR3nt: TGTGCCAGCAGCTTAACTAGCGGGGTTCCCGAGCAGTACTTC
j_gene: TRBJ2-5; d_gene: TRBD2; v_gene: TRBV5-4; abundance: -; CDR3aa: CASSLSGGRGETQYF; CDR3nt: TGTGCCAGCAGCTTAAGCGGGGGCAGGGGAGAGACCCAGTACTTC
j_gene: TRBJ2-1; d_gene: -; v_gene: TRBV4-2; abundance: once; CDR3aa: CASSRPGNEQFF; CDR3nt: TGTGCCAGCAGCCGACCTGGCAATGAGCAGTTCTTC
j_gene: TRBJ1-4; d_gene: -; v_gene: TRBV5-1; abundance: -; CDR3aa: CASSWTGGFDEKLFF; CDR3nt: TGCGCCAGCAGCTGGACCGGGGGGTTCGATGAAAAACTGTTTTTT
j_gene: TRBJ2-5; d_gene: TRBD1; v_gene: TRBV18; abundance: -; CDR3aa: CASSPTQGQGQETQYF; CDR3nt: TGTGCCAGCTCACCCACCCAGGGACAGGGGCAAGAGACCCAGTACTTC
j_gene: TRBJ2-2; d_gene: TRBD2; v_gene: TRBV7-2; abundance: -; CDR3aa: CASSPRTSTNTGELFF; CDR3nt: TGTGCCAGCAGCCCCAGGACTAGCACGAACACCGGGGAGCTGTTTTTT
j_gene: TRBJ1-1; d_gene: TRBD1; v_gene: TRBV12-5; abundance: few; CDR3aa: CASGSHRGASGTEAFF; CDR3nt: TGTGCTAGTGGTTCCCACAGGGGCGCCTCGGGGACTGAAGCTTTCTTT
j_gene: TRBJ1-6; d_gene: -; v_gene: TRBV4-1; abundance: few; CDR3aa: CASSQVPGAQRDSPLHF; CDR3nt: TGCGCCAGCAGCCAAGTCCCCGGGGCCCAAAGGGATTCACCCCTCCACTTT
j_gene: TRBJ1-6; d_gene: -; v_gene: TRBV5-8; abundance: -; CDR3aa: CASSSRSNSPLHF; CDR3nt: TGTGCCAGCAGCTCCCGATCCAATTCACCCCTCCACTTT
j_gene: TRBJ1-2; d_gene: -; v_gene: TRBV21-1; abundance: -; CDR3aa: CASSPQSLRAGFYGYTF; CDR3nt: TGTGCCAGCAGCCCTCAAAGTCTCAGGGCGGGGTTCTATGGCTACACCTTC
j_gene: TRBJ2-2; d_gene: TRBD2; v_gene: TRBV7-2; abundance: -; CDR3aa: CASSLYHGGSSGELFF; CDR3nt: TGTGCCAGCAGCTTATATCACGGGGGGAGCTCCGGGGAGCTGTTTTTT
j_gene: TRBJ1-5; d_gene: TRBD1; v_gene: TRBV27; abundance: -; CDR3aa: CASSPGQGWQPQHF; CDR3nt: TGTGCCAGCAGTCCCGGACAGGGCTGGCAGCCCCAGCATTTT
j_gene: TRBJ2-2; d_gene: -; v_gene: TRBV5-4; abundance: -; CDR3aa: CASTNQILGNTGELFF; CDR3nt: TGTGCCAGCACTAATCAGATACTTGGGAACACCGGGGAGCTGTTTTTT
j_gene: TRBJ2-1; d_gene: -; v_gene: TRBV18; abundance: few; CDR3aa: CASSPVRGNSYNEQFF; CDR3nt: TGTGCCAGCTCACCCGTACGGGGGAACTCCTACAATGAGCAGTTCTTC
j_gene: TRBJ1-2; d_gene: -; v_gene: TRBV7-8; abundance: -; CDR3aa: CASSSRDPYGYTF; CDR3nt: TGTGCCAGCAGCAGCAGGGACCCCTATGGCTACACCTTC
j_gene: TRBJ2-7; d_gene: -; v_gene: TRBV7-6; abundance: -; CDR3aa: CASSLRAGFPYEQYF; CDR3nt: TGTGCCAGCAGCTTAAGGGCAGGTTTTCCCTACGAGCAGTACTTC
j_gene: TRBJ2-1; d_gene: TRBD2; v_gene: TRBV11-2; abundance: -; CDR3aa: CASSPGTSFEFF; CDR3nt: TGTGCCAGCAGCCCAGGGACTAGCTTCGAGTTCTTC
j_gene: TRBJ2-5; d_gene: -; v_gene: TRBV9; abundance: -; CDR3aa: CASSVGVREQETQYF; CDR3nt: TGTGCCAGCAGCGTAGGTGTCAGGGAGCAAGAGACCCAGTACTTC